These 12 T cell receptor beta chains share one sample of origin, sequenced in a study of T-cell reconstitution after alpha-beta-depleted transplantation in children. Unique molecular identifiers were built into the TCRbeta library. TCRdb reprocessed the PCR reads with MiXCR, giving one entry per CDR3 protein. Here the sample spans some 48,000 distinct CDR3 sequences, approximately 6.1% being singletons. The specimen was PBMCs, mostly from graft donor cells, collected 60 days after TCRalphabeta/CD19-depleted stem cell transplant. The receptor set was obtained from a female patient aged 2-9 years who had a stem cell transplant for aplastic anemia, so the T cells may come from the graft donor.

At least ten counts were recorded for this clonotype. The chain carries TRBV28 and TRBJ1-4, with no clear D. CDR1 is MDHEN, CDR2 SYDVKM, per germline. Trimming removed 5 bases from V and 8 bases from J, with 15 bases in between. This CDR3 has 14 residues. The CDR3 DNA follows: TGTGCCAGCAGTCCGCACGGGAGTGAGGAAAAACTGTTTTTT. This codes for CASSPHGSEEKLFF.

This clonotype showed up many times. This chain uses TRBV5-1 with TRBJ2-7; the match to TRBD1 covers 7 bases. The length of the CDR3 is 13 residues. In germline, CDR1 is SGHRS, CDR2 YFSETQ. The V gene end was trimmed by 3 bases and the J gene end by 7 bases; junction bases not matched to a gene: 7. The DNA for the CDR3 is TGCGCCAGCAGCTCGGGGACAGCCCAAGAGCAGTACTTC. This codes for CASSSGTAQEQYF.

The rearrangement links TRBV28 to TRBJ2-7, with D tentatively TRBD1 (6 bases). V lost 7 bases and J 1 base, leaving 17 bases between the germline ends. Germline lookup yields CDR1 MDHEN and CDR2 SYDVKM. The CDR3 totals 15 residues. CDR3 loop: CASKGVSPPSYEQYF. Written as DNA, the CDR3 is TGTGCCAGCAAGGGGGTCAGCCCGCCTTCCTACGAGCAGTACTTC.

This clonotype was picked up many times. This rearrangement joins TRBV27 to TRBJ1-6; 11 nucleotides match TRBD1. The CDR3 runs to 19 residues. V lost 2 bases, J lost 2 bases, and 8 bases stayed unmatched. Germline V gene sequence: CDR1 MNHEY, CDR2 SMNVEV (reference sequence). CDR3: CASSLSWTGGKTYNSPLHF. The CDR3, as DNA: TGTGCCAGCAGTTTAAGTTGGACAGGGGGCAAGACCTATAATTCACCCCTCCACTTT.

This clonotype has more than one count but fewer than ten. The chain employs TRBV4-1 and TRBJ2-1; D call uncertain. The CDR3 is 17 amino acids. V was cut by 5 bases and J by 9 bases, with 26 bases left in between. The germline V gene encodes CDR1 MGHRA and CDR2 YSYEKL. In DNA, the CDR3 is TGCGCCAGCAGCAATCCTCCCATTAGGGAACTCTGGGGTGAGCAGTTCTTC. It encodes CASSNPPIRELWGEQFF.

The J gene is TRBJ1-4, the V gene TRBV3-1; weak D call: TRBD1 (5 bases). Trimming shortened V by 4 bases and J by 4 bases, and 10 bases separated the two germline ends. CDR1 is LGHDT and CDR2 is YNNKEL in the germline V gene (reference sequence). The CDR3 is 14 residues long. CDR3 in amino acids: CASSPSGRNEKLFF. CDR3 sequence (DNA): TGTGCCAGCAGCCCCTCGGGGCGTAATGAAAAACTGTTTTTT.

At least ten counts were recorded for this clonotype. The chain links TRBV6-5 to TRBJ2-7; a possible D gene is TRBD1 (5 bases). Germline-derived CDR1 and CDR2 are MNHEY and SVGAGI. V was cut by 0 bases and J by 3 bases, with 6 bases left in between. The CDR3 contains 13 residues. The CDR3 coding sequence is TGTGCCAGCAGTTACTCAAGGGGCTACGAGCAGTACGTC. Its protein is CASSYSRGYEQYV.

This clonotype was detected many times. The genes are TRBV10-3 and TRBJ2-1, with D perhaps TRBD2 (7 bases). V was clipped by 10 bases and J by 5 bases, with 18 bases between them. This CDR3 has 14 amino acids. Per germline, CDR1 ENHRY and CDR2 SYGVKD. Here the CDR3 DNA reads TGTGCCACAAATTGGGGGGGCCGGGACAATGAGCAGTTCTTC. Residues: CATNWGGRDNEQFF.

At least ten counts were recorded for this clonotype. The CDR3 loop reads CASSMTGPAAYGYTF. The CDR3 DNA sequence: TGTGCCAGCAGCATGACAGGGCCGGCCGCTTATGGCTACACCTTC. This chain connects TRBV6-1 to TRBJ1-2, with 7 bases identical to TRBD1. V was clipped by 6 bases and J by 5 bases; unmatched bases: 12. The germline gives CDR1 MNHNS, CDR2 SASEGT. The CDR3 runs to 15 residues.

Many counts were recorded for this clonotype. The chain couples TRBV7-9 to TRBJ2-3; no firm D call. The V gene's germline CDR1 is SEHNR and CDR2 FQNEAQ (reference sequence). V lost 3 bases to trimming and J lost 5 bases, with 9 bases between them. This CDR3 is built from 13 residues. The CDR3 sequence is CASSFFAKDTQYF. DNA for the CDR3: TGTGCCAGCAGCTTTTTCGCCAAAGATACGCAGTATTTT.

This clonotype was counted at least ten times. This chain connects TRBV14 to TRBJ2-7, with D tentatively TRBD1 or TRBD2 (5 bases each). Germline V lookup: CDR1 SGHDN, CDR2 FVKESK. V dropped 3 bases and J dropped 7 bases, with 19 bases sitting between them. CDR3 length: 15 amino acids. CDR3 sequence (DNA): TGTGCCAGCAGCCAGACCGGGACGGGGTTAGTGGAGCAGTACTTC. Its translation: CASSQTGTGLVEQYF.

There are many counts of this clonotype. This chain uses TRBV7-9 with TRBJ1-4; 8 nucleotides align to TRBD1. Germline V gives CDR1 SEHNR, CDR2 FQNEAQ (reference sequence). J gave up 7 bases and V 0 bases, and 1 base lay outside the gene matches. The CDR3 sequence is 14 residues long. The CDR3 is CASSLAGQGEKLFF. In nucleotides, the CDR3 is TGTGCCAGCAGCTTAGCAGGACAGGGTGAAAAACTGTTTTTT.